These T cell receptor beta chains were read from a single sample in a study of T cells in Graves' hyperthyroidism and ophthalmopathy. TCRdb reprocessed the multiplex PCR reads with MiXCR, giving one entry per CDR3 protein. Found here are 400,000 or so distinct CDR3 sequences, about 16% of them singletons; the top ten hold approximately 20%. The specimen sequenced was blood. The receptors originated from a woman aged 55-70 years with Graves' ophthalmopathy. CDR3s include the opening cysteine and the closing phenylalanine or tryptophan. The order of the fields is CDR3 length, clone size, D gene, V gene, J gene, CDR3 protein, CDR3 DNA. The D gene is left open where the match is weak. Size is stated for part of the rows, as once, few or many counts, or as a class when the clone is expanded.

cdr3_length: 16
clone_size: few
d_call: -
v_call: TRBV5-6
j_call: TRBJ2-1
cdr3_aa: CASSLYLRTADNEQFF
cdr3_nt: TGTGCCAGCAGCTTGTATCTGCGGACAGCCGACAATGAGCAGTTCTTC

cdr3_length: 15
clone_size: many
d_call: -
v_call: TRBV5-1
j_call: TRBJ2-1
cdr3_aa: CASSLVRGSYNEQFF
cdr3_nt: TGCGCCAGCAGCTTGGTTCGGGGGTCCTACAATGAGCAGTTCTTC

cdr3_length: 13
clone_size: -
d_call: -
v_call: TRBV2
j_call: TRBJ2-5
cdr3_aa: CASTVWARETQYF
cdr3_nt: TGTGCCAGCACCGTCTGGGCCCGGGAGACCCAGTACTTC

cdr3_length: 14
clone_size: many
d_call: TRBD1
v_call: TRBV5-8
j_call: TRBJ2-7
cdr3_aa: CASSLWTGVYEQYF
cdr3_nt: TGTGCCAGCAGCTTATGGACAGGGGTGTACGAGCAGTACTTC

cdr3_length: 13
clone_size: many
d_call: -
v_call: TRBV7-8
j_call: TRBJ2-7
cdr3_aa: CASSLAQSYEQYF
cdr3_nt: TGTGCCAGCAGCTTAGCGCAAAGTTACGAGCAGTACTTC

cdr3_length: 14
clone_size: once
d_call: -
v_call: TRBV7-3
j_call: TRBJ2-2
cdr3_aa: CASSLIQNTGELLF
cdr3_nt: TGTGCCAGCAGCTTAATACAGAACACCGGGGAGCTGCTTTTT

cdr3_length: 15
clone_size: once
d_call: TRBD2
v_call: TRBV29-1
j_call: TRBJ2-1
cdr3_aa: CSVEDTSGTHNEQFF
cdr3_nt: TGCAGCGTTGAAGATACCAGCGGGACCCACAATGAGCAGTTCTTC

cdr3_length: 14
clone_size: many
d_call: TRBD2
v_call: TRBV5-1
j_call: TRBJ2-3
cdr3_aa: CASSSGSSGDIQYF
cdr3_nt: TGCGCCAGCAGTTCCGGTTCTAGCGGGGACATCCAGTATTTT

cdr3_length: 13
clone_size: many
d_call: -
v_call: TRBV6-2/TRBV6-3
j_call: TRBJ1-1
cdr3_aa: CASTPPGNTEAFF
cdr3_nt: TGTGCCAGCACGCCACCGGGCAACACTGAAGCTTTCTTT

cdr3_length: 17
clone_size: -
d_call: TRBD2
v_call: TRBV5-1
j_call: TRBJ2-1
cdr3_aa: CASSMAGGPSSYNEQFF
cdr3_nt: TGCGCCAGCAGCATGGCGGGAGGTCCGAGCTCCTACAATGAGCAGTTCTTC

cdr3_length: 15
clone_size: -
d_call: -
v_call: TRBV2
j_call: TRBJ2-3
cdr3_aa: CASLGGGGGTDTQYF
cdr3_nt: TGTGCCAGCTTGGGGGGAGGAGGGGGCACAGATACGCAGTATTTT

cdr3_length: 13
clone_size: many
d_call: TRBD1
v_call: TRBV6-1
j_call: TRBJ2-1
cdr3_aa: CASRRQGAYEQFF
cdr3_nt: TGTGCCAGCAGAAGACAGGGGGCGTATGAGCAGTTCTTC

cdr3_length: 15
clone_size: many
d_call: -
v_call: TRBV11-2
j_call: TRBJ2-1
cdr3_aa: CASSLTRGTYNEQFF
cdr3_nt: TGTGCCAGCAGCCTAACTAGAGGAACCTACAATGAGCAGTTCTTC

cdr3_length: 17
clone_size: many
d_call: TRBD1
v_call: TRBV28
j_call: TRBJ1-1
cdr3_aa: CASSRPGQGPLNTEAFF
cdr3_nt: TGTGCCAGCAGCCGACCGGGACAGGGGCCCCTGAACACTGAAGCTTTCTTT

cdr3_length: 16
clone_size: many
d_call: -
v_call: TRBV3-1
j_call: TRBJ2-1
cdr3_aa: CASSQVSGLHYNEQFF
cdr3_nt: TGTGCCAGCAGCCAAGTTTCAGGGCTCCATTACAATGAGCAGTTCTTC

cdr3_length: 13
clone_size: many
d_call: TRBD2
v_call: TRBV2
j_call: TRBJ2-7
cdr3_aa: CASSVGLAYEQYF
cdr3_nt: TGTGCCAGCAGCGTGGGACTAGCTTACGAGCAGTACTTC

cdr3_length: 14
clone_size: -
d_call: TRBD1
v_call: TRBV2
j_call: TRBJ2-7
cdr3_aa: CASSTRTGVYEQYF
cdr3_nt: TGTGCCAGCAGTACGAGGACAGGGGTTTACGAGCAGTACTTC

cdr3_length: 12
clone_size: many
d_call: -
v_call: TRBV2
j_call: TRBJ2-3
cdr3_aa: CASTPGPDTQYF
cdr3_nt: TGTGCCAGCACACCAGGGCCAGATACGCAGTATTTT

cdr3_length: 16
clone_size: few
d_call: -
v_call: TRBV28
j_call: TRBJ2-3
cdr3_aa: CASSLSIGTSTDTQYF
cdr3_nt: TGTGCCAGCAGTTTAAGTATTGGGACTAGCACAGATACGCAGTATTTT

cdr3_length: 14
clone_size: many
d_call: -
v_call: TRBV7-3
j_call: TRBJ1-2
cdr3_aa: CASSPRAGNYGYTF
cdr3_nt: TGTGCCAGCAGCCCCCGGGCGGGTAACTATGGCTACACCTTC

cdr3_length: 13
clone_size: many
d_call: -
v_call: TRBV5-1
j_call: TRBJ2-1
cdr3_aa: CASSPDSNNEQFF
cdr3_nt: TGCGCCAGCAGCCCCGACAGCAACAATGAGCAGTTCTTC

cdr3_length: 15
clone_size: many
d_call: -
v_call: TRBV20-1
j_call: TRBJ2-3
cdr3_aa: CSAPLAQANTDTQYF
cdr3_nt: TGCAGTGCTCCCCTAGCGCAAGCCAACACAGATACGCAGTATTTT

cdr3_length: 15
clone_size: many
d_call: TRBD2
v_call: TRBV30
j_call: TRBJ2-1
cdr3_aa: CAWRSGLAAYNEQFF
cdr3_nt: TGTGCCTGGAGATCGGGACTAGCGGCTTACAATGAGCAGTTCTTC

cdr3_length: 12
clone_size: many
d_call: -
v_call: TRBV20-1
j_call: TRBJ2-7
cdr3_aa: CSAIRGTYEQYF
cdr3_nt: TGCAGTGCAATCCGGGGGACCTACGAGCAGTACTTC

cdr3_length: 14
clone_size: many
d_call: -
v_call: TRBV30
j_call: TRBJ2-7
cdr3_aa: CAWRNLEGAYEQYF
cdr3_nt: TGTGCCTGGAGGAATCTTGAGGGGGCCTACGAGCAGTACTTC

cdr3_length: 15
clone_size: -
d_call: -
v_call: TRBV7-2
j_call: TRBJ2-5
cdr3_aa: CASSPPDGGWETQYF
cdr3_nt: TGTGCCAGCAGCCCCCCGGACGGGGGTTGGGAGACCCAGTACTTC

cdr3_length: 17
clone_size: few
d_call: -
v_call: TRBV20-1
j_call: TRBJ2-5
cdr3_aa: CSAPPGGAGRGGETQYF
cdr3_nt: TGCAGTGCTCCCCCAGGAGGGGCGGGGAGAGGGGGGGAGACCCAGTACTTC

cdr3_length: 16
clone_size: many
d_call: TRBD2
v_call: TRBV12-3/TRBV12-4
j_call: TRBJ2-2
cdr3_aa: CASSFRGLANTGELFF
cdr3_nt: TGTGCCAGCAGTTTTCGCGGACTAGCGAACACCGGGGAGCTGTTTTTT

cdr3_length: 15
clone_size: few
d_call: TRBD2
v_call: TRBV12-3/TRBV12-4
j_call: TRBJ2-7
cdr3_aa: CASRATSGRFREQYF
cdr3_nt: TGTGCCAGCAGAGCTACTAGCGGGAGGTTCCGCGAGCAGTACTTC

cdr3_length: 16
clone_size: many
d_call: -
v_call: TRBV4-1
j_call: TRBJ2-2
cdr3_aa: CASSRTSGENTGELFF
cdr3_nt: TGCGCCAGCAGCCGGACGAGTGGGGAGAACACCGGGGAGCTGTTTTTT

cdr3_length: 14
clone_size: -
d_call: -
v_call: TRBV27
j_call: TRBJ1-5
cdr3_aa: CASSGTLSNQPQHF
cdr3_nt: TGTGCCAGCAGTGGGACACTTAGCAATCAGCCCCAGCATTTT

cdr3_length: 19
clone_size: many
d_call: -
v_call: TRBV2
j_call: TRBJ2-5
cdr3_aa: CASQGSPSGDTYPPETQYF
cdr3_nt: TGTGCCAGCCAAGGTTCTCCTTCCGGGGACACCTACCCGCCGGAGACCCAGTACTTC

cdr3_length: 17
clone_size: many
d_call: TRBD1
v_call: TRBV2
j_call: TRBJ2-1
cdr3_aa: CASSEQGTGGMWNEQFF
cdr3_nt: TGTGCCAGCAGTGAACAAGGGACAGGGGGCATGTGGAATGAGCAGTTCTTC

cdr3_length: 12
clone_size: many
d_call: -
v_call: TRBV12-5
j_call: TRBJ1-6
cdr3_aa: CASGLQGGPLHF
cdr3_nt: TGTGCTAGTGGTTTACAGGGAGGTCCCCTCCACTTT

cdr3_length: 16
clone_size: many
d_call: -
v_call: TRBV28
j_call: TRBJ2-7
cdr3_aa: CASSLPPGGASYEQYF
cdr3_nt: TGTGCCAGCAGTCTCCCCCCAGGGGGGGCCTCCTACGAGCAGTACTTC

cdr3_length: 14
clone_size: -
d_call: TRBD2
v_call: TRBV20-1
j_call: TRBJ2-3
cdr3_aa: CSAPGGGSSDTQYF
cdr3_nt: TGCAGTGCTCCGGGTGGCGGGAGTTCAGATACGCAGTATTTT

cdr3_length: 13
clone_size: few
d_call: -
v_call: TRBV5-1
j_call: TRBJ1-1
cdr3_aa: CASSYRMNTEAFF
cdr3_nt: TGCGCCAGCAGCTACAGGATGAACACTGAAGCTTTCTTT

cdr3_length: 16
clone_size: -
d_call: TRBD1
v_call: TRBV12-3/TRBV12-4
j_call: TRBJ2-2
cdr3_aa: CASSLKGQGRAGELFF
cdr3_nt: TGTGCCAGCAGTTTAAAGGGACAGGGAAGGGCCGGGGAGCTGTTTTTT

cdr3_length: 15
clone_size: few
d_call: TRBD1
v_call: TRBV2
j_call: TRBJ1-1
cdr3_aa: CASSRQGSVNTEAFF
cdr3_nt: TGTGCCAGCAGCCGACAGGGATCGGTGAACACTGAAGCTTTCTTT

cdr3_length: 18
clone_size: -
d_call: TRBD1
v_call: TRBV7-8
j_call: TRBJ2-2
cdr3_aa: CASSLVTLQGAPPGELFF
cdr3_nt: TGTGCCAGCAGCTTAGTGACCCTACAGGGGGCGCCCCCCGGGGAGCTGTTTTTT

cdr3_length: 16
clone_size: few
d_call: TRBD2
v_call: TRBV28
j_call: TRBJ2-2
cdr3_aa: CASGFRLAVNTGELFF
cdr3_nt: TGTGCCAGCGGTTTTCGGCTAGCGGTGAACACCGGGGAGCTGTTTTTT

cdr3_length: 19
clone_size: -
d_call: TRBD1
v_call: TRBV4-1
j_call: TRBJ1-3
cdr3_aa: CASSQIGRQGRLSGNTIYF
cdr3_nt: TGCGCCAGCAGCCAAATTGGTCGACAGGGGAGACTCTCTGGAAACACCATATATTTT

cdr3_length: 15
clone_size: many
d_call: -
v_call: TRBV3-1
j_call: TRBJ1-1
cdr3_aa: CASSQDSLTGTEAFF
cdr3_nt: TGTGCCAGCAGCCAAGACTCACTAACTGGCACTGAAGCTTTCTTT

cdr3_length: 17
clone_size: -
d_call: -
v_call: TRBV15
j_call: TRBJ2-3
cdr3_aa: CATSRDGLASGTDTQYF
cdr3_nt: TGTGCCACCAGCAGAGATGGTTTAGCGTCTGGCACAGATACGCAGTATTTT

cdr3_length: 15
clone_size: many
d_call: TRBD2
v_call: TRBV19
j_call: TRBJ2-5
cdr3_aa: CASRRLAGDQETQYF
cdr3_nt: TGTGCCAGTAGACGACTAGCGGGAGACCAAGAGACCCAGTACTTC

cdr3_length: 13
clone_size: few
d_call: -
v_call: TRBV9
j_call: TRBJ2-1
cdr3_aa: CASSVEGAGEQFF
cdr3_nt: TGTGCCAGCAGCGTAGAGGGAGCTGGGGAGCAGTTCTTC

cdr3_length: 13
clone_size: few
d_call: -
v_call: TRBV2
j_call: TRBJ2-5
cdr3_aa: CASNGNVGETQYF
cdr3_nt: TGTGCCAGCAATGGCAACGTGGGAGAGACCCAGTACTTC

cdr3_length: 15
clone_size: many
d_call: TRBD2
v_call: TRBV7-2
j_call: TRBJ2-1
cdr3_aa: CASSTSSGRGYEQFF
cdr3_nt: TGTGCCAGCAGCACGTCTAGCGGGAGAGGCTATGAGCAGTTCTTC

cdr3_length: 15
clone_size: many
d_call: TRBD2
v_call: TRBV15
j_call: TRBJ2-3
cdr3_aa: CATSRDRAGEDTQYF
cdr3_nt: TGTGCCACCAGCAGAGATCGAGCGGGAGAAGATACGCAGTATTTT

cdr3_length: 15
clone_size: -
d_call: -
v_call: TRBV3-1
j_call: TRBJ2-6
cdr3_aa: CASSPALTGANVLTF
cdr3_nt: TGTGCCAGCAGCCCAGCCCTTACTGGGGCCAACGTCCTGACTTTC

cdr3_length: 14
clone_size: many
d_call: -
v_call: TRBV7-9
j_call: TRBJ2-1
cdr3_aa: CASSLAPHADEQFF
cdr3_nt: TGTGCCAGCAGCTTAGCCCCACATGCTGATGAGCAGTTCTTC

cdr3_length: 15
clone_size: many
d_call: TRBD2
v_call: TRBV6-5
j_call: TRBJ2-5
cdr3_aa: CASSYGTSFRETQYF
cdr3_nt: TGTGCCAGCAGTTACGGGACTAGTTTCCGCGAGACCCAGTACTTC

cdr3_length: 15
clone_size: few
d_call: TRBD2
v_call: TRBV9
j_call: TRBJ2-1
cdr3_aa: CASSVGAGVGNEQFF
cdr3_nt: TGTGCCAGCAGCGTAGGAGCGGGAGTGGGCAATGAGCAGTTCTTC

cdr3_length: 16
clone_size: many
d_call: TRBD2
v_call: TRBV28
j_call: TRBJ2-7
cdr3_aa: CASSNSGTSWGIEQYF
cdr3_nt: TGTGCCAGCAGTAACTCCGGGACTAGCTGGGGGATCGAGCAGTACTTC

cdr3_length: 21
clone_size: many
d_call: -
v_call: TRBV27
j_call: TRBJ2-7
cdr3_aa: CASSSSPGRASGRPTNYEQYF
cdr3_nt: TGTGCCAGCAGCTCCTCGCCAGGCCGAGCCAGCGGTCGACCGACAAACTACGAGCAGTACTTC

cdr3_length: 14
clone_size: -
d_call: TRBD1
v_call: TRBV27
j_call: TRBJ2-3
cdr3_aa: CASRRTGGTDTQYF
cdr3_nt: TGTGCCAGCAGGCGGACAGGCGGCACAGATACGCAGTATTTT

cdr3_length: 13
clone_size: many
d_call: -
v_call: TRBV6-2/TRBV6-3
j_call: TRBJ2-7
cdr3_aa: CASNPTSSYEQYF
cdr3_nt: TGTGCCAGCAATCCAACGAGCTCCTACGAGCAGTACTTC

cdr3_length: 12
clone_size: many
d_call: -
v_call: TRBV7-3
j_call: TRBJ2-7
cdr3_aa: CASSNPQGRQYF
cdr3_nt: TGTGCCAGCAGCAATCCACAGGGAAGGCAGTACTTC

cdr3_length: 15
clone_size: -
d_call: TRBD1
v_call: TRBV4-1
j_call: TRBJ1-5
cdr3_aa: CASSQEDREYQPQHF
cdr3_nt: TGCGCCAGCAGCCAGGAGGACAGGGAGTATCAGCCCCAGCATTTT

cdr3_length: 12
clone_size: few
d_call: -
v_call: TRBV7-9
j_call: TRBJ2-7
cdr3_aa: CASTDDHYEQYF
cdr3_nt: TGTGCCAGCACCGACGACCACTACGAGCAGTACTTC